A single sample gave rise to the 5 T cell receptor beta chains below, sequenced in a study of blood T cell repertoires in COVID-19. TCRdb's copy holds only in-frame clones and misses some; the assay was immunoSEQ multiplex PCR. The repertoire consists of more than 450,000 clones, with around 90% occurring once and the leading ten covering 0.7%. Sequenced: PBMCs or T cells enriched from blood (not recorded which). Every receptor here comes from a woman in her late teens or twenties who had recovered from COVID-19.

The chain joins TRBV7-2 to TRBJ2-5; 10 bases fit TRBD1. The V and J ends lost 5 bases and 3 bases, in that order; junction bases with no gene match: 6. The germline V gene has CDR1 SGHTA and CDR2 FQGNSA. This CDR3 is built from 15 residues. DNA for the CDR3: TGTGCCAGCAGCAGACAGGGGGCCAGGGAAGAGACCCAGTACTTC. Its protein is CASSRQGAREETQYF.

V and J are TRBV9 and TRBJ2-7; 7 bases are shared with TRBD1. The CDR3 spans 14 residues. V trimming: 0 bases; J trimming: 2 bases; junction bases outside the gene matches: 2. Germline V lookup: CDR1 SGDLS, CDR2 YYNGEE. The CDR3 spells CASSVGGQPYEQYF. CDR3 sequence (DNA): TGTGCCAGCAGCGTAGGGGGACAGCCCTACGAGCAGTACTTC.

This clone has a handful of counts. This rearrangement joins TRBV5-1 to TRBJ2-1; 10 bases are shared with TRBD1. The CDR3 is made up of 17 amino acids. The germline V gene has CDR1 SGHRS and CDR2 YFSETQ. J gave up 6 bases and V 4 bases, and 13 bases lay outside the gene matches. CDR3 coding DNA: TGCGCCAGCAGCCAGGCCGCCGGGACAGGGGAGACCAATGAGCAGTTCTTC. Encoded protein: CASSQAAGTGETNEQFF.

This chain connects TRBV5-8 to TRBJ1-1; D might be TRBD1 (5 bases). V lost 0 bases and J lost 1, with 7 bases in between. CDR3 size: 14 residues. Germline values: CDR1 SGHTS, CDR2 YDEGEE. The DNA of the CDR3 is TGTGCCAGCAGCTTGGGGAGGGGGAACACTGAAGCTTTCTTT. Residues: CASSLGRGNTEAFF.

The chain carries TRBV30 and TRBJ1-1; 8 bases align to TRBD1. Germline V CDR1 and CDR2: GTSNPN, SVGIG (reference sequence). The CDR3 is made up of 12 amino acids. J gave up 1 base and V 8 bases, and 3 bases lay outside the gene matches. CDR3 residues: CAHDRGNTEAFF. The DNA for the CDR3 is TGTGCCCACGACAGGGGGAACACTGAAGCTTTCTTT.